The source of this T cell receptor beta chain is a study of T cell changes during pregnancy in multiple sclerosis. The CDR3 loop spans 16 amino acids. Trimming took off 10 bases at V and 5 bases at J, with 23 bases between the two ends. Germline V gives CDR1 ENHRY, CDR2 SYGVKD. Profiling relied on immunoSEQ multiplex PCR, and the TCRdb table lists in-frame clones only, not all of them. There are around 30,000 clones in the sample; approximately 90% occur only once, and about a tenth lies in the top ten. The specimen comprised CD8+ T cells from peripheral blood mononuclear cells, sampled in the first trimester of pregnancy. The receptor was isolated from a female donor with multiple sclerosis, enrolled in a pregnancy study. The chain recombines TRBV10-3 with TRBJ2-2; maybe TRBD2 (5 bases). The CDR3 DNA follows: TGTGCCACCTCCAATGAGGGAAGCACCCTGACCGGGGAGCTGTTTTTT. This sequence encodes CATSNEGSTLTGELFF.